Below, 25 T cell receptor beta chains from the same sample are listed, as sequenced in a study of glioma-infiltrating T cells. Amplification of TCR alpha and beta CDR3 regions from RNA used iRepertoire nested multiplex PCR. TCRdb independently ran MiXCR on the multiplex PCR reads; one entry per CDR3 protein. This repertoire shows some 100,000 distinct CDR3 sequences, under 30% found once; its top ten account for roughly a third. Sequencing was done on a sample of glioma tissue, nonneoplastic brain tissue, or PBMCs (not recorded which). The receptor source for this set is a human donor with low-grade glioma or glioblastoma, undergoing nonglioma brain surgery, or in good health (not recorded which).

Ten or more counts support this clonotype. V usage is TRBV29-1 and J usage is TRBJ2-7; 7 nucleotides line up with TRBD2. The CDR3 spans 14 residues. With V trimmed by 2 bases and J by 4 bases, 8 bases remained unmatched. Germline CDR1 reads SQVTM; CDR2 reads ANQGSEA. CDR3 amino acids: CSVENPTGGYEQYF. In DNA, the CDR3 is TGCAGCGTTGAAAACCCGACCGGGGGGTACGAGCAGTACTTC.

Notes on this clonotype: One end of the junction varies from germline; a read error may be responsible. The chain links TRBV6-1 to TRBJ1-1; the D is unclear. Germline lookup yields CDR1 MNHNS and CDR2 SASEGT. The CDR3 sequence is 15 residues long. In DNA, the CDR3 is TGTACCAGCAGTGCCTTCTTGCCCATGAACACTGAGGCTTTCTTT. This sequence encodes CTSSAFLPMNTEAFF.

This clonotype was seen at least ten times. The chain employs TRBV12-3 or TRBV12-4 and TRBJ1-2; D uncertain. The CDR3 is 12 amino acids. Trimming removed 7 bases from V and 4 bases from J, with 10 bases in between. CDR3 DNA sequence: TGTGCCAGCACCGAAGAGGGCTATGGCTACACCTTC. Translation: CASTEEGYGYTF.

This clonotype was seen repeatedly, ten times or more. V usage is TRBV28 and J usage is TRBJ1-1; tentative D call: TRBD1 (5 bases). In germline, CDR1 is MDHEN, CDR2 SYDVKM. V was trimmed by 2 bases and J by 5 bases, leaving 12 bases between them. The CDR3 is 14 residues long. As DNA, the CDR3 is TGTGCCAGCAGTTTACCCGGGGGGATGACTGAAGCTTTCTTT. Residues: CASSLPGGMTEAFF.

This clonotype was counted ten times or more. This chain uses TRBV5-5 with TRBJ1-5; D possibly corresponds to TRBD1 (5 bases). The CDR3 length is 14 residues. Germline lookup yields CDR1 SGHKS and CDR2 YYEKEE (reference sequence). Trimming shortened V by 4 bases and J by 3 bases, and 11 bases separated the two germline ends. CDR3: CASSEGHYNQPQHF. CDR3 nucleotide sequence: TGTGCCAGCAGCGAAGGACATTACAATCAGCCCCAGCATTTT.

Ten or more counts support this clonotype. J is TRBJ1-5 and V is TRBV20-1; D call uncertain. V lost 1 base and J 0 bases, leaving 7 bases between the germline ends. This CDR3 is built from 14 residues. Germline loops: CDR1 DFQATT, CDR2 SNEGSKA (reference sequence). In DNA, the CDR3 is TGCAGTGCTAGAGTCGGGCGTAGCAATCAGCCCCAGCATTTT. Translated: CSARVGRSNQPQHF.

This clonotype was detected many times. This sequence joins TRBV27 and TRBJ2-1, with D possibly called TRBD1 or TRBD2 (6 bases each). The CDR3 sequence is 14 residues long. V dropped 6 bases and J dropped 5 bases, with 14 bases sitting between them. Per the germline V gene, CDR1 is MNHEY and CDR2 is SMNVEV (reference sequence). The CDR3 here is CASRVSGANNEQFF. DNA for the CDR3: TGTGCCAGCAGAGTCTCGGGGGCAAACAATGAGCAGTTCTTC.

This clonotype was found many times. The rearrangement links TRBV7-2 to TRBJ2-3; D remains ambiguous. The V gene's germline CDR1 is SGHTA and CDR2 FQGNSA. Trimming removed 3 bases from V and 0 bases from J, with 1 base in between. The CDR3 runs to 12 residues. The CDR3: CASSFSTDTQYF. The CDR3 coding sequence is TGTGCCAGCAGCTTCAGCACAGATACGCAGTATTTT.

This clonotype has a count of ten or more. The J gene is TRBJ2-7, the V gene TRBV29-1; 7 bases are shared with TRBD2. Germline trimming cut 6 bases from V and 0 bases from J; bases unmatched to any gene: 8. The CDR3 extends over 14 amino acids. Germline loops: CDR1 SQVTM, CDR2 ANQGSEA. CDR3: CSVGGDLSSYEQYF. CDR3 DNA sequence: TGCAGCGTGGGGGGGGACTTGAGCTCCTACGAGCAGTACTTC.

This clonotype was recorded at least ten times. The rearrangement joins TRBV2 to TRBJ1-6; D gene unclear. CDR1 SNHLY and CDR2 FYNNEI come from the germline V gene. Trimming shortened V by 5 bases and J by 7 bases, and 9 bases separated the two germline ends. This CDR3 is built from 13 residues. This CDR3 is CASSLSLNSPLHF. CDR3 DNA: TGTGCCAGCAGTCTAAGTCTGAATTCACCCCTCCACTTT.

A few counts support this clonotype. A much larger clonotype is one base distant, so this may be a read error. The rearrangement uses TRBV5-4 and TRBJ2-3; no firm D call. Trimming cost V 3 bases and J 2 bases, with 4 bases left between them. The CDR3 runs to 12 residues. Germline V gives CDR1 SGHNT, CDR2 YYREEE (reference sequence). The CDR3 sequence: CASSWSTDTQYF. For the CDR3, the DNA is TGTGCCAGCAGCTGGTCCACAGATACGCAGTATTTT.

In this sample, this clonotype turned up many times. The chain joins TRBV7-2 to TRBJ2-5; D might be TRBD2 (6 bases). From germline, CDR1 is SGHTA and CDR2 FQGNSA. V was pared by 4 bases and J by 5 bases, with 14 bases between. This CDR3 is built from 14 residues. The CDR3 DNA reads as TGTGCCAGCAGCTCCGCGGGGTTGGGTGAGACCCAGTACTTC. Protein: CASSSAGLGETQYF. Filled out from reference TRBV7-2 and TRBJ2-5, the complete variable domain reads GAGVSQSPSNKVTEKGKDVELRCDPISGHTALYWYRQSLGQGLEFLIYFQGNSAPDKSGLPSDRFSAERTGGSVSTLTIQRTQQEDSAVYLCASSSAGLGETQYFGPGTRLLVL.

In its sample, this clonotype was seen many times. V usage is TRBV19 and J usage is TRBJ2-7; no firm D call. CDR3 length equals 14 residues. CDR1 and CDR2 from the germline V gene are LNHDA and SQIVND (reference sequence). Trimming took off 4 bases at V and 6 bases at J, with 16 bases between the two ends. The DNA of the CDR3 is TGTGCCAGTAGTACCTCACAGCAACCGGGCGAGCAGTACTTC. This gives the protein CASSTSQQPGEQYF.

This rearrangement joins TRBV6-1 to TRBJ2-7; 9 bases agree with TRBD2. There are 13 residues in the CDR3. J was trimmed by 7 bases and V by 6 bases; bases with no gene match: 7. From germline, CDR1 is MNHNS and CDR2 SASEGT. CDR3 bases: TGTGCCAGCAGCCGATTAGCGGGAGCTGAGCAGTACTTC. Translating gives CASSRLAGAEQYF.

This clonotype appeared many times. The chain employs TRBV12-5 and TRBJ2-1, with a tentative D call TRBD1 (6 bases). Germline assignment: CDR1 LGHNT and CDR2 FRNRAP. The CDR3 extends over 15 amino acids. The V end lost 4 bases, the J end lost 5 bases, and 15 bases lay between the germline ends. CDR3 residues: CASGSSRDTNNEQFF. The DNA for the CDR3 is TGTGCTAGTGGTTCCTCTCGGGACACCAACAATGAGCAGTTCTTC.

As regards this clonotype: A read error may account for a junction end that differs from germline. This chain links TRBV28 with TRBJ1-4; 8 bases fit TRBD1. This CDR3 is built from 15 residues. CDR1 and CDR2 (germline): MDHEN, SYDVKM. The CDR3 sequence is CASCFQGTGNEKLFF. The CDR3 nucleotides read TGTGCCAGCTGTTTTCAGGGGACAGGCAATGAAAAACTGTTTTTT.

The rearrangement joins TRBV4-1 to TRBJ1-1; D might be TRBD1 (6 bases). The V gene lost 2 bases and the J gene lost 6 bases, with 13 bases spanning the gap. CDR3 size: 14 residues. CDR1 and CDR2 from the germline V gene are MGHRA and YSYEKL. Here the CDR3 reads CASSQNRVIPEAFF. The DNA of the CDR3 is TGCGCCAGCAGCCAAAACAGGGTGATTCCTGAAGCTTTCTTT.

This clonotype was seen repeatedly, ten times or more. The chain employs TRBV4-3 and TRBJ1-1; 7 nucleotides agree with TRBD1. Germline values: CDR1 LGHNA, CDR2 YSLEER. J lost 1 base, V lost 4 bases, and 9 bases had no gene match. The CDR3 extends over 16 amino acids. The CDR3 nucleotides read TGCGCCAGCAGCCGAAACCCGAGACAGGGGAACACTGAAGCTTTCTTT. Translation: CASSRNPRQGNTEAFF.

This clonotype was counted ten times or more. This chain connects TRBV29-1 to TRBJ1-1; D unresolved. The CDR3 runs to 11 residues. Germline-derived CDR1 and CDR2 are SQVTM and ANQGSEA. V lost 4 bases, J lost 4 bases, and 7 bases lay in between. CDR3 residues: CSVARSTEAFF. The DNA of the CDR3 is TGCAGCGTTGCCAGGAGCACTGAAGCTTTCTTT.

With regard to this clonotype: Just one base apart from a much larger clone, this may be a read error. The J gene is TRBJ1-2, the V gene TRBV12-3 or TRBV12-4; TRBD1 matches 9 bases. Trimming took 4 bases from V and 1 from J; bases not matched to a gene: 7. CDR3 length equals 16 residues. CDR3 bases: TGTGCCAGCAGTTCCGGACGGACAGGGGTTAACTATGGCTACACCTTC. This translates into CASSSGRTGVNYGYTF.

The genes are TRBV6-1 and TRBJ2-6; D remains ambiguous. V lost 9 bases and J 4 bases, leaving 16 bases between the germline ends. This CDR3 has 15 residues. Germline CDR1 and CDR2: MNHNS and SASEGT. Here the CDR3 DNA reads TGTGCCAGAAGTATAGGGATCAAAGGGGCCAACGTCCTGACTTTC. Its translation: CARSIGIKGANVLTF.

At least ten counts were recorded for this clonotype. The chain combines TRBV20-1 with TRBJ1-1, with 10 bases identical to TRBD1. This CDR3 has 13 amino acids. Germline CDR1 DFQATT, CDR2 SNEGSKA (reference sequence). The trim removed 6 bases at V and 5 bases at J, leaving 6 bases unmatched. This CDR3 reads CSARQGATTEAFF. The CDR3 region has the DNA TGCAGTGCCAGACAGGGGGCGACGACTGAAGCTTTCTTT.

This clonotype was picked up one time. The gene calls are TRBV7-2 and TRBJ2-1, with TRBD2 matching 12 bases. The CDR3 contains 17 residues. CDR1 and CDR2 from the germline V gene are SGHTA and FQGNSA. J lost 8 bases, V lost 4 bases, and 12 bases had no gene match. The CDR3 sequence: CASSSLAGGPISHEQFF. Here the CDR3 DNA reads TGTGCCAGCAGCTCTCTAGCGGGAGGGCCAATTAGTCATGAGCAGTTCTTC.

About this clonotype: A much larger clone sits a single nucleotide away, making a read error possible. The V gene is TRBV11-1, the J gene TRBJ1-5, with D perhaps TRBD1 (5 bases). The germline gives CDR1 SGHAT, CDR2 FQDESV (reference sequence). This CDR3 spans 13 amino acids. CDR3 residues: CPSSLGHNQPQHF. In nucleotides, the CDR3 is TGTCCCAGCAGCTTAGGACACAATCAGCCCCAGCATTTT.

This clonotype was recorded a few times. The chain is built from TRBV12-3 or TRBV12-4 and TRBJ1-6; the D gene is possibly TRBD1 (5 bases). This CDR3 has 14 residues. Trimming took off 5 bases at V and 2 bases at J, with 7 bases between the two ends. CDR3 nucleotide sequence: TGTGCCAGCAGTCCGGGACCCTATAATTCACCCCTCCACTTT. As protein: CASSPGPYNSPLHF.